This T cell receptor (beta chain) comes out of a study of T cells after yellow fever vaccination. General study results and limits: After the booster, around 95% of CD4 and 75% to 90% of CD8 primary-response clones were re-detected. Highly abundant clonotypes carried over from the bulk population could end up in FACS-sorted repertoires as contaminants.

The authors made TCR cDNA by 5'RACE template switching, adding a universal primer site and UMIs. MiXCR, run by TCRdb on the 5' RACE reads, gives a single entry per CDR3 protein. The sample lists 200,000 to 300,000 distinct CDR3 sequences; 6.9% were seen once. Only a few counts were recorded for this clonotype. No antigen is known for it. The TCR was taken from a man aged 30 to 45 who received the YFV17D yellow fever vaccine. The starting material was CD4+ T cells sorted from PBMCs, obtained 15 days after the yellow fever booster vaccination.

The CDR3 nucleotides read TGCGCCAGCAGTCGACAGTCTAGGGAGACCCAGTACTTC. Translated: CASSRQSRETQYF. The chain uses TRBV5-1 and TRBJ2-5; the D gene is possibly TRBD1 (5 bases). The V end was cut by 5 bases, the J end by 5 bases, with 13 bases between. The V gene's germline CDR1 is SGHRS and CDR2 YFSETQ. The CDR3 extends over 13 amino acids. The full variable domain, with the rest looked up from reference TRBV5-1 and TRBJ2-5, is KAGVTQTPRYLIKTRGQQVTLSCSPISGHRSVSWYQQTPGQGLQFLFEYFSETQRNKGNFPGRFSGRQFSNSRSEMNVSTLELGDSALYLCASSRQSRETQYFGPGTRLLVL.